A selection of T cell receptor beta chains follows, all from one sample in a study of T-cell reconstitution after alpha-beta-depleted transplantation in children. Via MiXCR, TCRdb re-called the PCR reads, giving one row per CDR3 protein. The top ten clones hold 2% to 2.5% of a sample with a few hundred thousand distinct CDR3 sequences, about an eighth of them seen once. Material: PBMCs, mostly from graft donor cells, obtained 360 days after TCRalphabeta/CD19-depleted stem cell transplant. These receptors were collected from a male patient younger than 18 who had a stem cell transplant for acute myeloid leukemia, so the T cells may come from the graft donor. Each CDR3 is given with its conserved first and last residue. The D gene is left open where the match is weak. Clone size, where shown, is once, few, many, or a class for clones that have expanded.

clone_size | d_call | j_call | v_call | cdr3_nt | cdr3_aa
few | - | TRBJ2-1 | TRBV7-2 | TGTGCCAGCAGCTTTGGGGGCGTAGGCTCCTACAATGAGCAGTTCTTC | CASSFGGVGSYNEQFF
many | - | TRBJ2-7 | TRBV6-2/TRBV6-3 | TGTGCCAGCAGTCCTGAGGGTCTCAAGCAGTACTTC | CASSPEGLKQYF
many | TRBD2 | TRBJ2-1 | TRBV6-2/TRBV6-3 | TGTGCCAGCAGTTACGCTCCCCCCGGGACTAGCGGGAGGTACTCCTACAATGAGCAGTTCTTC | CASSYAPPGTSGRYSYNEQFF
few | TRBD2 | TRBJ2-5 | TRBV12-3/TRBV12-4 | TGTGCCAGCTACACTAGCGGGAAGGAGACCCAGTACTTC | CASYTSGKETQYF
- | TRBD2 | TRBJ2-7 | TRBV11-2 | TGTGCCAGCAGCTTAGATGCCCTAGCGGGAGGTGAGCAGTACTTC | CASSLDALAGGEQYF
few | TRBD2 | TRBJ2-7 | TRBV20-1 | TGCAGTGCTGTGGGGCTAGCGGGAGGGCTTATCGACGAGCAGTACTTC | CSAVGLAGGLIDEQYF
- | - | TRBJ2-5 | TRBV15 | TGTGCCACCAGCAGATCCCGGGCCGCTTACGGGGAGACCCAGTACTTC | CATSRSRAAYGETQYF
many | TRBD1 | TRBJ1-5 | TRBV5-1 | TGCGCCAGCAGCACAATGACAGGGATCAATCAGCCCCAGCATTTT | CASSTMTGINQPQHF
few | TRBD2 | TRBJ2-7 | TRBV27 | TGTGCCAGCAGCCCACTAGCGGGAGCGGTAGAGCAGTACTTC | CASSPLAGAVEQYF
- | - | TRBJ1-4 | TRBV6-2/TRBV6-3 | TGTGCCAGCAGCGAATGGTCCACTAATGAAAAACTGTTTTTT | CASSEWSTNEKLFF
- | TRBD1 | TRBJ2-7 | TRBV5-1 | TGCGCCAGCAGCTTGGTGACGGGACAGGGTAGCGTCACGCAGTACTTC | CASSLVTGQGSVTQYF
- | - | TRBJ2-1 | TRBV6-2/TRBV6-3 | TGTGCCAGCAGTTACCCAGACAGGGGCACTAGCGGAGGCTACAATGAGCAGTTCTTC | CASSYPDRGTSGGYNEQFF
- | - | TRBJ2-1 | TRBV11-2 | TGTGCCAGCACCCCCAATATAAGGAATGAGCAGTTCTTC | CASTPNIRNEQFF
few | - | TRBJ2-7 | TRBV29-1 | TGCAGCGTTGTGACCGGGGCTCGCTACGAGCAGTACTTC | CSVVTGARYEQYF
- | TRBD2 | TRBJ2-1 | TRBV6-1 | TGTGCCAGCAGCCGAAACCCCCCAGCGGGAGGATTATACAATGAGCAGTTCTTC | CASSRNPPAGGLYNEQFF
many | - | TRBJ2-2 | TRBV25-1 | TGTGCCAGCAGTCCCCTCAGGACAGACTCGGGCGCCGGGGAGCTGTTTTTT | CASSPLRTDSGAGELFF
- | - | TRBJ1-2 | TRBV19 | TGTGCCAGTACCCAGCAGTCAGTCTATGGCTACACCTTC | CASTQQSVYGYTF
once | - | TRBJ2-7 | TRBV28 | TGTGCCAGCAGTCTTTATGCACAGTACTCATCCTACGAGCAGTACTTC | CASSLYAQYSSYEQYF
many | TRBD2 | TRBJ2-7 | TRBV2 | TGTGCCAGCGGTTGGGCCCTAGCGGGACCCTCCTACGAGCAGTACTTC | CASGWALAGPSYEQYF
- | - | TRBJ2-7 | TRBV14 | TGTGCCAGGTTGGGTCCTATCTACGAGCAGTACTTC | CARLGPIYEQYF
many | - | TRBJ2-5 | TRBV12-3/TRBV12-4 | TGTGCCAGCAGTGGCAGTGAGACCCAGTACTTC | CASSGSETQYF
- | TRBD2 | TRBJ2-1 | TRBV24-1 | TGTGCCACCAGTGATCGTGCCTGGGCGGGAGTGGGAAATGAGCAGTTCTTC | CATSDRAWAGVGNEQFF
few | TRBD1 | TRBJ1-5 | TRBV27 | TGTGCCAGCAGTCCAAGAGAAGGGACAGACTATAGCAATCAGCCCCAGCATTTT | CASSPREGTDYSNQPQHF
- | TRBD2 | TRBJ2-3 | TRBV19 | TGTGCCAGTACTACGCTAGCGGGAGGGCCGGGAGATACGCAGTATTTT | CASTTLAGGPGDTQYF
- | - | TRBJ2-1 | TRBV6-1 | TGTGCCAGCAAGATGGCTAGCGAGTACAATGAGCAGTTCTTC | CASKMASEYNEQFF
few | TRBD2 | TRBJ2-1 | TRBV7-7 | TGTGCTAGCAGCGCCCAACTAGCGGGAGTTAACGTTGAGCAGTTCTTC | CASSAQLAGVNVEQFF
few | TRBD2 | TRBJ2-7 | TRBV15 | TGTGCCACCAGCAGAGATTGTGAGGACGGGAGGCTTTCCTACGAGCAGTACTTC | CATSRDCEDGRLSYEQYF
few | TRBD2 | TRBJ2-1 | TRBV6-2/TRBV6-3 | TGTGCCAGCACCTCCGGACTAGCGGGAGTGGAGCAGTTCTTC | CASTSGLAGVEQFF
few | - | TRBJ2-7 | TRBV20-1 | TGCAGTGCTAGGACAGTCTTGACCTACGAGCAGTACTTC | CSARTVLTYEQYF
few | - | TRBJ1-3 | TRBV7-2 | TGTGCCAGCAGCTTAGCTGGGGGAAGGAACACCATATATTTT | CASSLAGGRNTIYF
- | - | TRBJ1-4 | TRBV5-1 | TGCGCCAGCAAGTCGGCCGGGACGGCAACTAATGAAAAACTGTTTTTT | CASKSAGTATNEKLFF
- | - | TRBJ2-4 | TRBV14 | TGTGCCAGCCGGGGACGGCAGCTAGCCAAAAACATTCAGTACTTC | CASRGRQLAKNIQYF
few | TRBD2 | TRBJ2-7 | TRBV7-3 | TGTGCCAGCAGCTTAACGTTAGCGGGACCCTACGAGCAGTACTTC | CASSLTLAGPYEQYF